Detailed here is one TCR beta chain. With V trimmed by 3 bases and J by 6 bases, 3 bases remained unmatched. The CDR3 has 14 amino acids. Germline values: CDR1 MNHNS, CDR2 SASEGT. The data originate from a study of blood T cell repertoires in COVID-19. As for the study in general: The study drew acute and convalescent COVID-19 samples from the United States, Italy and Spain.

Original data processing: Reference gene primer amplification gave nucleated cell count estimates. Using immunoSEQ multiplex PCR, the repertoire was profiled, and TCRdb retains in-frame clones only, with some absent. V and J calls and clone size are copied from that table; D and trimming were computed from the DNA. Of a few hundred thousand clones in the sample, around 92% were seen once. The sequence came from a woman aged 50 to 60 who had been exposed to COVID-19. V usage is TRBV6-1 and J usage is TRBJ1-1, with 11 bases lining up with TRBD1. What was sequenced was PBMCs or T cells enriched from blood (not recorded which). DNA of the CDR3: TGTGCCAGCAGTGACCGGGGACAGGGGGCTGAAGCTTTCTTT. Its translation is CASSDRGQGAEAFF.